The source of this TCR beta chain is a study of blood T cell repertoires in COVID-19. Whole-study context: COVID-19 samples, acute and convalescent, were from the United States, Italy and Spain. Sources were T cells, B-cell-depleted T cells, or PBMCs; the material itself was cDNA or gDNA.

In the original workflow: Amplified reference gene primers provided the basis for estimating nucleated cell counts. Data came from immunoSEQ multiplex PCR; TCRdb stores just in-frame clones and leaves some out. V and J calls and clone size are those listed in that table; D and trimming were worked out from the DNA. The sample lists around 300,000 clones; around nine tenths were seen once. With V trimmed by 4 bases and J by 4 bases, 9 bases remained unmatched. CDR1 is MGHRA and CDR2 is YSYEKL in the germline V gene. The CDR3 totals 15 residues. Material: peripheral blood. The chain combines TRBV4-1 with TRBJ2-7; 8 bases agree with TRBD1. This receptor was obtained from a woman aged 45 to 65 with active or convalescent COVID-19. CDR3 region: CASSRGQGGTYEQYF. CDR3 nucleotide sequence: TGCGCCAGCAGCCGTGGACAGGGAGGTACTTACGAGCAGTACTTC.